This T cell receptor (beta chain) is drawn from a study of shared clonotypes between healthy human individuals. The CDR3 totals 17 residues. Looked up from germline, CDR1 is SGHAT and CDR2 is FQNNGV. V shed 5 bases and J shed 1 base, with 18 bases lying between them. In this sample, this clone turned up many times. Donors were healthy HIV-negative adults without recent acute infections or vaccinations. The assay ran at deep level. TCRdb keeps only in-frame clones here, not all; method: immunoSEQ multiplex PCR. Altogether roughly 1 million clones are present, approximately 78% being singletons, with the ten largest covering under 0.6%.

Sequencing was performed on memory CD4+ T cells from PBMCs. Subset defined: CD45RA-negative fraction. The TCR was taken from a man younger than 30 in good health. Some clones in this sample may be carry-over from other donors' samples. The chain combines TRBV11-2 with TRBJ1-3, with a weak D call TRBD1 (6 bases). The CDR3 loop is CASSPGRGSRSGNTIYF. In DNA, the CDR3 is TGTGCCAGCAGCCCCGGGAGGGGGTCGCGGTCTGGAAACACCATATATTTT.